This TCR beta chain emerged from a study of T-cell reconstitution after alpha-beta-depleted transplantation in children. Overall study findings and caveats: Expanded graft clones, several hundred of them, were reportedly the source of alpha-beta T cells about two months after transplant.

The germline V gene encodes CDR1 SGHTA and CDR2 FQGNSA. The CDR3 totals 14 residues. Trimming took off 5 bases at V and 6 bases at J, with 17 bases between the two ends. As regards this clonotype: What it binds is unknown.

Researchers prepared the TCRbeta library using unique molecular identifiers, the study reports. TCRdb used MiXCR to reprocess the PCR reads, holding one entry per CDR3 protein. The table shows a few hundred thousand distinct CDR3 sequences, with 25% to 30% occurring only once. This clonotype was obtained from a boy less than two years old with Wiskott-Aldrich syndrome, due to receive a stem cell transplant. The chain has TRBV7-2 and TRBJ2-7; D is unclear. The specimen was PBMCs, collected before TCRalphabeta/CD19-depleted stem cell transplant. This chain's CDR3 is CASSLRISSAEQYF. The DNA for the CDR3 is TGTGCCAGCAGCCTTAGGATTTCGTCGGCCGAGCAGTACTTC. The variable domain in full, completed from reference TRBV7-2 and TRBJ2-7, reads GAGVSQSPSNKVTEKGKDVELRCDPISGHTALYWYRQSLGQGLEFLIYFQGNSAPDKSGLPSDRFSAERTGGSVSTLTIQRTQQEDSAVYLCASSLRISSAEQYFGPGTRLTVT.